This is a list of T cell receptor beta chains from one sample in a study of post-analysis software for immune sequencing data. A single record per CDR3 protein comes from TCRdb applying MiXCR to the PCR reads. The data contain around 710,000 distinct CDR3 sequences, about half of them singletons. The sequenced sample consisted of blood. These receptors were collected from a girl between 5 and 17 years old with multiple sclerosis. Each CDR3 is given with its conserved first and last residue. The D gene is left open where the match is weak. Clone size is given for some rows only: seen once, a few or many times, or a class if the clone is expanded.

CDR3 protein: CASSLGGGGTLSYEQYF; CDR3 DNA: TGTGCCAGCAGCTTAGGCGGCGGGGGCACCCTCTCCTACGAGCAGTACTTC; V gene: TRBV13; J gene: TRBJ2-7; D gene: .; clone size: .
CDR3 protein: CSAPGQGTYGYTF; CDR3 DNA: TGCAGCGCCCCGGGACAGGGGACCTATGGCTACACCTTC; V gene: TRBV29-1; J gene: TRBJ1-2; D gene: TRBD1; clone size: .
CDR3 protein: CSVERVSTRSTDTQYF; CDR3 DNA: TGCAGCGTTGAAAGGGTTAGCACCCGTTCCACAGATACGCAGTATTTT; V gene: TRBV29-1; J gene: TRBJ2-3; D gene: .; clone size: .
CDR3 protein: CASSSLGDYTDTQYF; CDR3 DNA: TGTGCCAGCAGCTCTCTTGGGGATTACACAGATACGCAGTATTTT; V gene: TRBV27; J gene: TRBJ2-3; D gene: .; clone size: .
CDR3 protein: CASSLGSTGVRTDTQYF; CDR3 DNA: TGTGCCAGCAGCTTAGGGTCAACAGGGGTCCGCACAGATACGCAGTATTTT; V gene: TRBV7-6; J gene: TRBJ2-3; D gene: TRBD1; clone size: .
CDR3 protein: CSARDLGYTDTQYF; CDR3 DNA: TGCAGTGCTAGAGATCTCGGATACACAGATACGCAGTATTTT; V gene: TRBV20-1; J gene: TRBJ2-3; D gene: .; clone size: .
CDR3 protein: CASSLPNRGGTEAFF; CDR3 DNA: TGTGCCAGCAGCTTACCTAACAGGGGAGGAACTGAAGCTTTCTTT; V gene: TRBV7-2; J gene: TRBJ1-1; D gene: TRBD1; clone size: .
CDR3 protein: CASSSWASGSYEQYF; CDR3 DNA: TGTGCCAGCAGTTCTTGGGCTAGCGGGAGCTACGAGCAGTACTTC; V gene: TRBV27; J gene: TRBJ2-7; D gene: TRBD2; clone size: few
CDR3 protein: CSVEPAGQMSEAFF; CDR3 DNA: TGCAGCGTTGAGCCCGCCGGGCAGATGAGTGAAGCTTTCTTT; V gene: TRBV29-1; J gene: TRBJ1-1; D gene: .; clone size: .
CDR3 protein: CASSLPSRLEQFF; CDR3 DNA: TGTGCCAGCAGCTTACCGAGCCGACTAGAGCAGTTCTTC; V gene: TRBV28; J gene: TRBJ2-1; D gene: .; clone size: .
CDR3 protein: CASSSPSYNEQFF; CDR3 DNA: TGTGCCAGCAGCTCTCCCTCCTACAATGAGCAGTTCTTC; V gene: TRBV7-2; J gene: TRBJ2-1; D gene: .; clone size: .
CDR3 protein: CASSAPRSYNEQFF; CDR3 DNA: TGTGCCAGCAGCGCTCCTCGCTCCTACAATGAGCAGTTCTTC; V gene: TRBV7-9; J gene: TRBJ2-1; D gene: .; clone size: .
CDR3 protein: CTSRGQGLNYGYTF; CDR3 DNA: TGTACCAGCAGGGGACAGGGTCTTAACTATGGCTACACCTTC; V gene: TRBV6-6; J gene: TRBJ1-2; D gene: TRBD1; clone size: .
CDR3 protein: CASSLKDGTMNTEAFF; CDR3 DNA: TGCGCCAGCAGCCTAAAGGACGGTACAATGAACACTGAAGCTTTCTTT; V gene: TRBV4-1; J gene: TRBJ1-1; D gene: .; clone size: .
CDR3 protein: CASIVGNEQFF; CDR3 DNA: TGTGCCAGCATTGTTGGGAATGAGCAGTTCTTC; V gene: TRBV12-3/TRBV12-4; J gene: TRBJ2-1; D gene: .; clone size: few
CDR3 protein: CASSLRLAEGGNEQFF; CDR3 DNA: TGTGCCAGCAGTTTAAGGCTAGCGGAGGGTGGGAATGAGCAGTTCTTC; V gene: TRBV12-3/TRBV12-4; J gene: TRBJ2-1; D gene: TRBD2; clone size: .
CDR3 protein: CASSISGGRHGGYTF; CDR3 DNA: TGTGCCAGCAGCATCTCGGGGGGGAGGCACGGCGGCTACACCTTC; V gene: TRBV7-2; J gene: TRBJ1-2; D gene: .; clone size: once
CDR3 protein: CASSSSGRTLETQYF; CDR3 DNA: TGTGCCAGCAGCTCAAGCGGGAGGACTCTAGAGACCCAGTACTTC; V gene: TRBV7-2; J gene: TRBJ2-5; D gene: TRBD2; clone size: .
CDR3 protein: CASSFSPRGTGANVLTF; CDR3 DNA: TGCGCCAGCAGCTTTTCCCCCAGGGGAACTGGGGCCAACGTCCTGACTTTC; V gene: TRBV5-1; J gene: TRBJ2-6; D gene: .; clone size: .
CDR3 protein: CASSFGRRERRETQYF; CDR3 DNA: TGTGCCAGCAGTTTCGGTCGGCGGGAGAGAAGAGAGACCCAGTACTTC; V gene: TRBV12-3/TRBV12-4; J gene: TRBJ2-5; D gene: TRBD2; clone size: .
CDR3 protein: CASSTQGRASYEQYF; CDR3 DNA: TGTGCCAGCAGTACCCAAGGGAGGGCCTCCTACGAGCAGTACTTC; V gene: TRBV28; J gene: TRBJ2-7; D gene: TRBD2; clone size: .
CDR3 protein: CAVWTEQEQYF; CDR3 DNA: TGTGCCGTCTGGACGGAACAGGAGCAGTACTTC; V gene: TRBV10-3; J gene: TRBJ2-7; D gene: .; clone size: .
CDR3 protein: CASSTPQGAYYGYTF; CDR3 DNA: TGTGCCAGCAGCACCCCACAGGGGGCGTACTATGGCTACACCTTC; V gene: TRBV9; J gene: TRBJ1-2; D gene: TRBD1; clone size: few
CDR3 protein: CASRSSGRLGEQFF; CDR3 DNA: TGTGCCAGCAGGTCTAGCGGGAGGTTGGGTGAGCAGTTCTTC; V gene: TRBV12-3/TRBV12-4; J gene: TRBJ2-1; D gene: TRBD2; clone size: few
CDR3 protein: CSARAWTSGIRDIQYF; CDR3 DNA: TGCAGTGCTAGAGCTTGGACTAGCGGGATTAGAGACATTCAGTACTTC; V gene: TRBV20-1; J gene: TRBJ2-4; D gene: TRBD2; clone size: .
CDR3 protein: CSAQKTGSYEQYF; CDR3 DNA: TGCAGTGCCCAGAAGACCGGTTCCTACGAGCAGTACTTC; V gene: TRBV20-1; J gene: TRBJ2-7; D gene: .; clone size: .
CDR3 protein: CASSLEVVGAYEQYF; CDR3 DNA: TGTGCCAGCAGCTTAGAAGTGGTAGGGGCCTACGAGCAGTACTTC; V gene: TRBV7-6; J gene: TRBJ2-7; D gene: .; clone size: few
CDR3 protein: CASSPGLAGVGEQFF; CDR3 DNA: TGTGCCAGCAGCCCCGGGCTAGCGGGAGTGGGCGAGCAGTTCTTC; V gene: TRBV7-3; J gene: TRBJ2-1; D gene: TRBD2; clone size: few
CDR3 protein: CGATGTDDTDTQYF; CDR3 DNA: TGCGGTGCTACCGGGACCGACGACACAGATACGCAGTATTTT; V gene: TRBV20-1; J gene: TRBJ2-3; D gene: .; clone size: .
CDR3 protein: CASSLARGSSYEQYF; CDR3 DNA: TGTGCCAGCAGTTTAGCGCGGGGGAGTTCCTACGAGCAGTACTTC; V gene: TRBV12-3/TRBV12-4; J gene: TRBJ2-7; D gene: TRBD2; clone size: few
CDR3 protein: CATRGSSSKYEQYF; CDR3 DNA: TGTGCCACTCGGGGAAGTAGTAGCAAGTACGAGCAGTACTTC; V gene: TRBV12-3/TRBV12-4; J gene: TRBJ2-7; D gene: .; clone size: once
CDR3 protein: CASSLAFGPTGGEGNTEAFF; CDR3 DNA: TGTGCCAGCAGCTTAGCTTTCGGACCTACAGGGGGCGAAGGGAACACTGAAGCTTTCTTT; V gene: TRBV7-6; J gene: TRBJ1-1; D gene: TRBD1; clone size: .
CDR3 protein: CASSEGRLAGRSSYEQYF; CDR3 DNA: TGTGCCAGCAGCGAGGGAAGACTAGCGGGAAGGAGCTCCTACGAGCAGTACTTC; V gene: TRBV6-1; J gene: TRBJ2-7; D gene: TRBD2; clone size: few
CDR3 protein: CASSLALAHLTKETQYF; CDR3 DNA: TGTGCCAGCAGTTTAGCGCTGGCCCACCTGACGAAAGAGACCCAGTACTTC; V gene: TRBV12-3/TRBV12-4; J gene: TRBJ2-5; D gene: .; clone size: .